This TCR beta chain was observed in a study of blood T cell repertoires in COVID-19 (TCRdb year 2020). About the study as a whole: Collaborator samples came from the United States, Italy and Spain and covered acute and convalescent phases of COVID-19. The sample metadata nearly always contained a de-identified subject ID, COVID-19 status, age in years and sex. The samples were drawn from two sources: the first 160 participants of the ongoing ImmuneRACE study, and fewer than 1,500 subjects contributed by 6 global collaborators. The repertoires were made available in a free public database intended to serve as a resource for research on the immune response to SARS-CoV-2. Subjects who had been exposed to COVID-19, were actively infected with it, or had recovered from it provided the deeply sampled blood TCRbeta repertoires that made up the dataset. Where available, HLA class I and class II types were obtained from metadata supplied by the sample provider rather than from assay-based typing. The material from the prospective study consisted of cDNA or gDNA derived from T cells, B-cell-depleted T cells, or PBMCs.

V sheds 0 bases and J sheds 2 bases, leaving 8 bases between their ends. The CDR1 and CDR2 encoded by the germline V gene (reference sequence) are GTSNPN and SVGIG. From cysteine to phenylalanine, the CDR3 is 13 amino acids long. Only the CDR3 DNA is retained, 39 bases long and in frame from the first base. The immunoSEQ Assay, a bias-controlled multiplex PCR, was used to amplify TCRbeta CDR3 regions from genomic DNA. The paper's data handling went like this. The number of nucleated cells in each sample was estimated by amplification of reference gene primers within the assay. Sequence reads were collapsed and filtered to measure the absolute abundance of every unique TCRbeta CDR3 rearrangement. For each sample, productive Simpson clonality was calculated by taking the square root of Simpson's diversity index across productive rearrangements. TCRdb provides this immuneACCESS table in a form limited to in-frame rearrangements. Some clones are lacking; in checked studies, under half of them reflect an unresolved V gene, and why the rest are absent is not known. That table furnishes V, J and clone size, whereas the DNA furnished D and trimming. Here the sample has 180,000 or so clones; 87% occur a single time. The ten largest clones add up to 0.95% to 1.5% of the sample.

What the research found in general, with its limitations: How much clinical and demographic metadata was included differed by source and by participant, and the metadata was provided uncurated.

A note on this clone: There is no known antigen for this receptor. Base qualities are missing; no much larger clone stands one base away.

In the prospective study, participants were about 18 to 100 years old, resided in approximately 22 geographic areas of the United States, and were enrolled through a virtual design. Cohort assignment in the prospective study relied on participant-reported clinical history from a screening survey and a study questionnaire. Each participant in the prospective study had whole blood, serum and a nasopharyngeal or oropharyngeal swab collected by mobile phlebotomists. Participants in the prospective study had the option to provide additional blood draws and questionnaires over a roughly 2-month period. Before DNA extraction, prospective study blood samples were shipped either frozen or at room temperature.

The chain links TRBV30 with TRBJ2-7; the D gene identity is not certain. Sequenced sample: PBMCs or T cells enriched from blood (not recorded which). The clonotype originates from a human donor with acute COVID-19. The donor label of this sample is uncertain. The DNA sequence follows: TGTGCCTGGAGTGTCTCCGTTACCTACGAGCAGTACTTC. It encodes CAWSVSVTYEQYF.